This T cell receptor beta chain was profiled in a study of human T cells and chemical hapten exposure. The CDR3 extends over 11 amino acids. The V end was cut by 4 bases, the J end by 6 bases, with 3 bases between. CDR1 and CDR2 from the germline V gene are KGHDR and SFDVKD. The starting material, unfractionated whole blood, was used for total RNA extraction. This clonotype was found a few times. Separate cDNA molecules received unique molecular identifiers, which the library attached to them. TCRdb called the reads again in MiXCR, with one record for every CDR3 protein. The data show fewer than 150,000 distinct CDR3 sequences, over 6.5% seen once.

The V and J genes are TRBV24-1 and TRBJ2-1, with no clear D. The sample taken for sequencing was whole blood. The TCR originated in a human donor in good health. Some clones in this sample may be carry-over from other donors' samples. The CDR3 nucleotides read TGTGCCACCAGTGAGCGCAATGAGCAGTTCTTC. This encodes CATSERNEQFF.